These T cell receptor beta chains were read from a single sample in a study of cytomegalovirus exposure and HLA in healthy donors. Profiling relied on immunoSEQ multiplex PCR, and the TCRdb table lists in-frame clones only, not all of them. This table holds 90,000 to 100,000 clones, roughly three quarters found once. Sequenced input: PBMCs. The receptors here all came from a woman aged 55-69 years in good health and CMV-seropositive. The CDR3 runs from the conserved cysteine through the conserved F or W. Fields, in order: clone size, J gene, V gene, D gene, CDR3 length, CDR3 protein, CDR3 DNA. D genes are given only for firm matches. Rows may omit the clone size; those that give it use once, few, many or a size class.

NA | TRBJ2-7 | TRBV6-5 | NA | 16 | CASSFYRARGPYEQYF | TGTGCCAGCAGTTTCTACAGGGCACGGGGTCCTTACGAGCAGTACTTC
NA | TRBJ2-2 | TRBV2 | TRBD1 | 14 | CASSVQGEYGELFF | TGTGCCAGCAGTGTACAGGGGGAGTACGGGGAGCTGTTTTTT
NA | TRBJ2-2 | TRBV19 | TRBD1 | 15 | CASIGDRGNTGELFF | TGTGCCAGTATCGGGGACAGGGGGAACACCGGGGAGCTGTTTTTT
NA | TRBJ1-2 | TRBV30 | NA | 11 | CACPGGYGYTF | TGTGCCTGTCCCGGGGGCTATGGCTACACCTTC
NA | TRBJ2-1 | TRBV2 | NA | 13 | CASSEMSLHEQFF | TGTGCCAGCAGTGAAATGTCTCTTCATGAGCAGTTCTTC
NA | TRBJ2-5 | TRBV18 | TRBD1 | 14 | CASSPGTAAETQYF | TGTGCCAGCTCACCAGGGACAGCGGCGGAGACCCAGTACTTC
NA | TRBJ2-7 | TRBV10-3 | NA | 12 | CAISVVAGEQYF | TGTGCCATCAGTGTGGTGGCGGGAGAGCAGTACTTC
NA | TRBJ2-2 | TRBV6-1 | NA | 15 | CASSGRTANTGELFF | TGTGCCAGCAGTGGGAGGACTGCGAACACCGGGGAGCTGTTTTTT
NA | TRBJ1-1 | TRBV29-1 | NA | 13 | CSVVGERHTEAFF | TGCAGCGTTGTCGGGGAACGCCACACTGAAGCTTTCTTT
NA | TRBJ2-7 | TRBV27 | TRBD1 | 16 | CATSPLPGQGRSEQYF | TGTGCCACCAGTCCCCTCCCGGGACAGGGTCGGTCCGAGCAGTACTTC
NA | TRBJ2-1 | TRBV27 | NA | 16 | CASSSHQELIYNEQFF | TGTGCCAGCAGTTCCCACCAAGAACTCATCTACAATGAGCAGTTCTTC
NA | TRBJ1-3 | TRBV5-5 | TRBD1 | 18 | CASSWGPGGESSGNTIYF | TGTGCCAGCAGCTGGGGGCCAGGGGGCGAGAGCTCTGGAAACACCATATATTTT
NA | TRBJ1-1 | TRBV7-3 | TRBD1 | 14 | CASSSGDSAAEAFF | TGTGCCAGCAGCTCAGGGGACAGCGCCGCTGAAGCTTTCTTT
NA | TRBJ1-1 | TRBV7-9 | NA | 15 | CASSGNRVGDTEAFF | TGTGCCAGCAGCGGAAACAGGGTCGGGGACACTGAAGCTTTCTTT
NA | TRBJ2-5 | TRBV6-4 | TRBD1 | 14 | CASSSGGAGETQYF | TGTGCCAGCAGTTCAGGGGGCGCGGGAGAGACCCAGTACTTC
few | TRBJ1-1 | TRBV18 | NA | 14 | CASSFQVVGTEAFF | TGTGCCAGCTCATTCCAGGTAGTTGGCACTGAAGCTTTCTTT
NA | TRBJ1-1 | TRBV2 | TRBD1 | 13 | CARGTGENTEAFF | TGTGCCAGAGGGACAGGGGAGAACACTGAAGCTTTCTTT
NA | TRBJ2-7 | TRBV4-1 | TRBD2 | 14 | CASKRLAGVGEQYF | TGCGCCAGCAAACGACTAGCGGGAGTAGGCGAGCAGTACTTC
NA | TRBJ2-7 | TRBV4-1 | NA | 14 | CASSQDRDTYEQYF | TGCGCCAGCAGCCAAGATCGGGACACCTACGAGCAGTACTTC
NA | TRBJ2-7 | TRBV4-2 | NA | 16 | CASSLSGASDSYEQYF | TGTGCCAGCAGCCTATCTGGGGCTAGCGACTCCTACGAGCAGTACTTC
NA | TRBJ2-1 | TRBV28 | NA | 14 | CASSLPWGRDEQFF | TGTGCCAGCAGTTTGCCATGGGGCCGTGATGAGCAGTTCTTC
NA | TRBJ2-5 | TRBV7-2 | TRBD1 | 15 | CASSPSAGGRETQYF | TGTGCCAGCAGCCCCAGCGCAGGGGGCAGGGAGACCCAGTACTTC
NA | TRBJ2-5 | TRBV27 | TRBD1 | 14 | CASSYRGAVETQYF | TGTGCCAGCAGCTACAGGGGAGCGGTAGAGACCCAGTACTTC
few | TRBJ1-2 | TRBV5-1 | NA | 13 | CASSLEANYGYTF | TGCGCCAGCAGCTTGGAAGCGAACTATGGCTACACCTTC
NA | TRBJ1-3 | TRBV18 | TRBD1 | 15 | CASSRTGDSGNTIYF | TGTGCCAGCTCACGGACAGGGGACTCTGGAAACACCATATATTTT
NA | TRBJ2-7 | TRBV15 | TRBD1 | 15 | CATSTRVRDSYEQYF | TGTGCCACCAGCACAAGAGTCCGGGACAGCTACGAGCAGTACTTC